The 9 T cell receptor beta chains given below trace back to one sample, sequenced in a study of blood T cell repertoires in COVID-19. Clones were read by immunoSEQ multiplex PCR, and TCRdb kept only the in-frame ones, dropping some. The sample has roughly 190,000 clones; roughly four fifths are singletons. Sequencing was done on a sample of peripheral blood. The source of these receptors is a middle-aged woman with COVID-19, enrolled during active disease.

The V call is TRBV5-4, the J call TRBJ2-3, with D possibly matching TRBD2 (5 bases). This CDR3 contains 13 residues. The germline V and J ends were trimmed by 5 bases and 2 bases, with 9 bases remaining between them. Germline V gene lookup returns CDR1 SGHNT and CDR2 YYREEE (reference sequence). CDR3 in amino acids: CASSTRDTDTQYF. The DNA of the CDR3 is TGTGCCAGCAGTACTAGGGACACAGATACGCAGTATTTT.

There are a few counts of this clone. The rearrangement links TRBV3-1 (or the pseudogene TRBV3-2) to TRBJ1-3, with D tentatively TRBD1 (6 bases). The CDR3 loop spans 15 amino acids. Germline V CDR1 and CDR2: LGHDT, YNNKEL (reference sequence). Trimming pared 4 bases from V and 2 bases from J, leaving 12 bases between. The CDR3 region is CASSPRTVTGNTIYF. In nucleotides, the CDR3 is TGTGCCAGCAGCCCGCGGACAGTCACTGGAAACACCATATATTTT.

The rearrangement joins TRBV25-1 to TRBJ2-3; TRBD2 agrees at 14 bases. V dropped 5 bases and J dropped 3; count of bases not matched to a gene: 10. CDR3 length: 18 residues. Germline CDR1 and CDR2: MGHDK and SYGVNS. In nucleotides, the CDR3 is TGTGCCAGCAGTTTTGGGACTAGCGGGAGCGAAGGTACAGATACGCAGTATTTT. Its protein product is CASSFGTSGSEGTDTQYF.

The chain joins TRBV11-2 to TRBJ1-1, with TRBD1 as a possible D gene (5 bases). V was shortened by 1 base and J by 5 bases, with 17 bases between the two germline ends. Germline V gives CDR1 SGHAT, CDR2 FQNNGV. The CDR3 has 16 residues. The CDR3 region is CASSLVGAPDPTEAFF. CDR3 nucleotides: TGTGCCAGCAGCTTAGTAGGGGCGCCGGACCCGACTGAAGCTTTCTTT.

The V call is TRBV19, the J call TRBJ2-1; perhaps TRBD1 as D (6 bases). V was pared by 3 bases and J by 1 base, with 13 bases between. The CDR3 runs to 16 residues. The germline V gene has CDR1 LNHDA and CDR2 SQIVND (reference sequence). Written as DNA, the CDR3 is TGTGCCAGTAGTATTCCGGCAGGGGCATCCTACAATGAGCAGTTCTTC. Translating gives CASSIPAGASYNEQFF.

The chain is built from TRBV2 and TRBJ2-1; D gene ambiguous. Trimming pared 11 bases from V and 8 bases from J, leaving 7 bases between. CDR3 size: 9 residues. Germline V gives CDR1 SNHLY, CDR2 FYNNEI. The DNA of the CDR3 is TGTGCCGTGACTGATGAGCAGTTCTTC. Protein product: CAVTDEQFF.

The sample holds a few counts of this clone. The rearrangement links TRBV7-9 to TRBJ2-1; 12 nucleotides agree with TRBD2. The germline V gene encodes CDR1 SEHNR and CDR2 FQNEAQ (reference sequence). The CDR3 has 18 residues. V shed 1 base, J shed 7 bases, and the junction held 11 bases outside the gene matches. For the CDR3, the DNA is TGTGCCAGCAGCTTAGGATCTACTAGCGGGGGGAACACGAATGAGCAGTTCTTC. Protein: CASSLGSTSGGNTNEQFF. The whole variable domain, filled in from reference TRBV7-9 and TRBJ2-1, reads DTGVSQNPRHKITKRGQNVTFRCDPISEHNRLYWYRQTLGQGPEFLTYFQNEAQLEKSRLLSDRFSAERPKGSFSTLEIQRTEQGDSAMYLCASSLGSTSGGNTNEQFFGPGTRLTVL.

The chain has TRBV7-2 and TRBJ2-7; D is possibly TRBD1 (7 bases). The germline V and J ends were trimmed by 1 base and 2 bases, with 15 bases remaining between them. CDR1 is SGHTA, CDR2 FQGNSA, per germline. This CDR3 region has 16 residues. The CDR3 DNA is TGTGCCAGCAGCTTAGTTGGGCGGGACAGTGCCTACGAGCAGTACTTC. Its protein is CASSLVGRDSAYEQYF.

V and J are TRBV10-3 and TRBJ2-7; unclear D gene. Trimming left V 0 bases short and J 2 bases short, with 11 bases between. From germline, CDR1 is ENHRY and CDR2 SYGVKD. The CDR3 runs 15 residues. CDR3 residues: CAISESIQIPYEQYF. The CDR3 region has the DNA TGTGCCATCAGTGAGTCGATTCAGATCCCCTACGAGCAGTACTTC.